A single sample is the source of the 20 T cell receptor beta chains below, sequenced in a study of OX40 agonist ivuxolimab in advanced cancers. Assay: immunoSEQ multiplex PCR; the TCRdb copy retains only in-frame clones and omits some. The table includes 45,000 to 65,000 clones, approximately 91% detected once. This material consisted of CD4+ or CD8+ T cells sorted from blood, taken in a trial of the OX40 agonist ivuxolimab. The receptors shown here come from an adult with an advanced solid tumor such as melanoma, head and neck, liver or kidney cancer.

V and J are TRBV2 and TRBJ1-5; 9 bases align to TRBD1. Germline loops: CDR1 SNHLY, CDR2 FYNNEI. The CDR3 sequence is 14 residues long. With 3 bases clipped from V and 5 bases from J, the junction kept 2 bases outside the gene matches. CDR3 nucleotide sequence: TGTGCCAGCAGTGATGGACAGGGGCATCAGCCCCAGCATTTT. It specifies CASSDGQGHQPQHF.

This chain uses TRBV5-1 with TRBJ2-5; 7 nucleotides match TRBD2. Trimming removed 0 bases from V and 2 bases from J; junction bases left unmatched: 4. CDR1 SGHRS and CDR2 YFSETQ come from the germline V gene. This CDR3 has 15 amino acids. The CDR3 region is CASSLVGRPQETQYF. CDR3 bases: TGCGCCAGCAGCTTGGTCGGGAGGCCACAAGAGACCCAGTACTTC.

This sequence joins TRBV6-6 and TRBJ2-5; TRBD1 or TRBD2 may be the D gene (6 bases each). Germline V gene data show CDR1 as MNHNY and CDR2 as SVGAGI (reference sequence). Trimming stripped 5 bases from V and 9 bases from J, with 10 bases between. This CDR3 spans 11 amino acids. The chain's CDR3 is CASSGGLAQYF. The CDR3 DNA follows: TGTGCCAGCAGTGGGGGGCTGGCCCAGTACTTC.

The chain has TRBV2 and TRBJ2-3, with 7 positions matching TRBD2. CDR3 length equals 15 residues. With V trimmed by 7 bases and J by 3 bases, 10 bases remained unmatched. Germline V lookup: CDR1 SNHLY, CDR2 FYNNEI. CDR3: CASTPLGLPTDTQYF. DNA for the CDR3: TGTGCCAGCACCCCCCTGGGACTACCTACAGATACGCAGTATTTT. Filled out from reference TRBV2 and TRBJ2-3, the complete variable domain reads EPEVTQTPSHQVTQMGQEVILRCVPISNHLYFYWYRQILGQKVEFLVSFYNNEISEKSEIFDDQFSVERPDGSNFTLKIRSTKLEDSAMYFCASTPLGLPTDTQYFGPGTRLTVL.

V and J are TRBV18 and TRBJ2-4; TRBD1 aligns across 9 bases. Germline trimming cut 2 bases from V and 14 bases from J; bases unmatched to any gene: 4. The germline CDR1 and CDR2 sequences are KGHSH and LQKENI. The CDR3 length is 12 residues. CDR3 region: CASSPTGGEEYF. The CDR3 DNA follows: TGTGCCAGCTCACCAACAGGGGGCGAGGAGTACTTC.

This clone was counted a few times. This chain links TRBV11-3 with TRBJ2-2; 7 bases match TRBD2. The V gene's germline CDR1 is SGHNT and CDR2 YENEEA. This CDR3 spans 16 amino acids. Trimming took 5 bases from V and 4 from J; bases not matched to a gene: 10. Written as DNA, the CDR3 is TGTGCCAGCAGCCCCTGGGACTACCCGAGCACCGGGGAGCTGTTTTTT. It specifies CASSPWDYPSTGELFF.

CDR3 sequence (DNA): TGTGCCAGTTGGGAGGGGACTGAAAAACTGTTTTTT. This sequence encodes CASWEGTEKLFF. This sequence joins TRBV6-1 and TRBJ1-4; D possibly corresponds to TRBD1 (5 bases). The CDR3 is 12 residues long. V shed 9 bases and J shed 7 bases, with 12 bases lying between them. The germline V gene encodes CDR1 MNHNS and CDR2 SASEGT.

The table lists this clone with a few counts. The chain carries TRBV4-1 and TRBJ1-2; tentatively, D is TRBD1 (5 bases). Deletions cut 0 bases from V and 7 bases from J, with 27 bases between. The germline V gene has CDR1 MGHRA and CDR2 YSYEKL. The CDR3 is 19 amino acids. The CDR3 coding sequence is TGCGCCAGCAGCCAAGACTCCCGCCTTGTTTCTTTAAGGGGCGCTGGCTACACCTTC. Translation gives CASSQDSRLVSLRGAGYTF.

V and J are TRBV5-6 and TRBJ2-1; TRBD1 matches at 12 bases. The CDR3 extends over 18 amino acids. The junction had 7 bases not matched to a gene; V was cut back by 3 bases and J by 0 bases. Germline loops: CDR1 SGHDT, CDR2 YYEEEE. The CDR3 coding sequence is TGTGCCAGCAGCTCCGGGACAGGGGGCGCCGGCTCCTACAATGAGCAGTTCTTC. It translates to CASSSGTGGAGSYNEQFF.

This clone showed up just once. V usage is TRBV19 and J usage is TRBJ2-7; D gene ambiguous. The CDR3 has 13 amino acids. Germline assignment: CDR1 LNHDA and CDR2 SQIVND (reference sequence). Trimming took 0 bases from V and 3 from J, leaving 6 bases between them. DNA of the CDR3: TGTGCCAGTAGTATAGATGGTGTCTACGAGCAGTACTTC. Encoded protein: CASSIDGVYEQYF.

The DNA of the CDR3 is TGTGCCAGCAGTTTTCAGGGCGGAAACACCATATATTTT. Translating it yields CASSFQGGNTIYF. The chain carries TRBV28 and TRBJ1-3; D may be TRBD1 (5 bases). The V and J ends lost 3 bases and 4 bases respectively, with 7 bases between them. The V gene's germline CDR1 is MDHEN and CDR2 SYDVKM. The CDR3 runs 13 residues.

A single count supports this clone. The chain is built from TRBV19 and TRBJ1-5; 10 bases are shared with TRBD1. Germline V gene lookup returns CDR1 LNHDA and CDR2 SQIVND (reference sequence). The CDR3 spans 20 residues. V gave up 7 bases and J gave up 1 base; unmatched junction bases: 19. The CDR3 region is CASNQLPGQGRFASNQPQHF. The CDR3 DNA reads as TGTGCCAGTAATCAACTCCCGGGACAGGGGCGATTTGCGAGCAATCAGCCCCAGCATTTT.

The DNA for the CDR3 is TGTGCCAGTAGTGCGTTACCGGGACTAGCGAGATACGAGCAGTACTTC. This codes for CASSALPGLARYEQYF. This chain uses TRBV19 with TRBJ2-7; 10 bases are shared with TRBD2. This CDR3 has 16 amino acids. CDR1 and CDR2 from the germline V gene are LNHDA and SQIVND (reference sequence). V trimming: 5 bases; J trimming: 4 bases; junction bases outside the gene matches: 11. The entire variable domain, with the rest obtained from reference TRBV19 and TRBJ2-7, is as follows: DGGITQSPKYLFRKEGQNVTLSCEQNLNHDAMYWYRQDPGQGLRLIYYSQIVNDFQKGDIAEGYSVSREKKESFPLTVTSAQKNPTAFYLCASSALPGLARYEQYFGPGTRLTVT.

The V gene is TRBV7-2, the J gene TRBJ1-1; 8 bases agree with TRBD1. V shed 3 bases and J 0 bases; nucleotides not matched to a gene: 3. Germline V lookup: CDR1 SGHTA, CDR2 FQGNSA. The CDR3 is made up of 15 amino acids. In DNA form, the CDR3 reads TGTGCCAGCAGCTTCCTGGGACAGGTGAACACTGAAGCTTTCTTT. Translated, it gives CASSFLGQVNTEAFF.

The rearrangement uses TRBV18 and TRBJ2-1; D gene unclear. V lost 5 bases, J lost 3 bases, and 20 bases lay in between. The CDR3 covers 17 residues. The V gene's germline CDR1 is KGHSH and CDR2 LQKENI. The CDR3 DNA is TGTGCCAGCTCAGCGCCTTTCAAGTTCCCCTTCTACAATGAGCAGTTCTTC. Translating it yields CASSAPFKFPFYNEQFF.

V is TRBV28 and J is TRBJ2-2; D is undetermined. V lost 6 bases and J lost 1, with 9 bases in between. The CDR3 length is 14 residues. CDR1 and CDR2 (germline): MDHEN, SYDVKM. In nucleotides, the CDR3 is TGTGCCAGCAGATCGCAAGGGAACACCGGGGAGCTGTTTTTT. Its translation: CASRSQGNTGELFF.

The genes are TRBV7-9 and TRBJ2-1; 11 bases fit TRBD2. V was pared by 2 bases and J by 8 bases, with 11 bases of the junction left unmatched. Looked up from germline, CDR1 is SEHNR and CDR2 is FQNEAQ (reference sequence). This CDR3 has 17 residues. The CDR3 DNA follows: TGTGCCAGCAGCTTAATGGGCATAGCGGGAGGGAAGGATGAGCAGTTCTTC. It translates to CASSLMGIAGGKDEQFF.

The gene calls are TRBV5-4 and TRBJ1-1; weak D call: TRBD1 (5 bases). Trimming took 3 bases from V and 3 from J, leaving 12 bases between them. In germline, CDR1 is SGHNT, CDR2 YYREEE (reference sequence). This CDR3 has 14 amino acids. CDR3 loop: CASSWGRGDTEAFF. In DNA, the CDR3 is TGTGCCAGCAGCTGGGGACGGGGCGACACTGAAGCTTTCTTT.

V is TRBV7-3 and J is TRBJ2-1; D perhaps matches TRBD2 (5 bases). Germline V CDR1 and CDR2: SGHTA, FQGTGA. Trimming pared 5 bases from V and 7 bases from J, leaving 18 bases between. This CDR3 comprises 15 residues. CDR3 sequence: CASSPTSGGVNEQFF. CDR3 nucleotide sequence: TGTGCCAGCAGCCCCACGAGTGGAGGAGTTAATGAGCAGTTCTTC. Complete variable domain (other parts from reference TRBV7-3 and TRBJ2-1): GAGVSQTPSNKVTEKGKYVELRCDPISGHTALYWYRQSLGQGPEFLIYFQGTGAADDSGLPNDRFFAVRPEGSVSTLKIQRTERGDSAVYLCASSPTSGGVNEQFFGPGTRLTVL.

This chain joins TRBV19 and TRBJ1-2; D is undetermined. The CDR3 length is 12 residues. Germline V gives CDR1 LNHDA, CDR2 SQIVND (reference sequence). The ends were cut back, 7 bases at V and 6 bases at J, with 12 bases in the middle. The CDR3 region has the DNA TGTGCCAGTACCTATATGGGGAATGGCTACACCTTC. This sequence encodes CASTYMGNGYTF.